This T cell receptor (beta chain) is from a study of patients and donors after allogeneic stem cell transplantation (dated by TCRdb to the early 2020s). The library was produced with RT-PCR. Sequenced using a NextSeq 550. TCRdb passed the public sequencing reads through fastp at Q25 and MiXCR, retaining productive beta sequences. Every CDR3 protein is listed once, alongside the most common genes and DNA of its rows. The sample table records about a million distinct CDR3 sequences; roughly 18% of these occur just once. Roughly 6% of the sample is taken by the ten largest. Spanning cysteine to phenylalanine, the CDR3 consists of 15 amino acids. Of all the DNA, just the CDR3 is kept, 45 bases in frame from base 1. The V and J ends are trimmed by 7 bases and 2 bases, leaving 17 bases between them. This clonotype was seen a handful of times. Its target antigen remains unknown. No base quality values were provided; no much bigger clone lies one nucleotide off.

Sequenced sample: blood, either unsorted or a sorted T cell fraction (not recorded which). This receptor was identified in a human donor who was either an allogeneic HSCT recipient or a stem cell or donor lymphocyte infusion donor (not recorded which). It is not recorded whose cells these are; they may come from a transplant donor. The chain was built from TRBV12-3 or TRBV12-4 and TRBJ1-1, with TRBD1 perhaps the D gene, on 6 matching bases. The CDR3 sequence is CASTVLGGPNTEAFF. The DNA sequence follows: TGTGCCAGCACCGTTTTAGGGGGGCCTAACACTGAAGCTTTCTTT.